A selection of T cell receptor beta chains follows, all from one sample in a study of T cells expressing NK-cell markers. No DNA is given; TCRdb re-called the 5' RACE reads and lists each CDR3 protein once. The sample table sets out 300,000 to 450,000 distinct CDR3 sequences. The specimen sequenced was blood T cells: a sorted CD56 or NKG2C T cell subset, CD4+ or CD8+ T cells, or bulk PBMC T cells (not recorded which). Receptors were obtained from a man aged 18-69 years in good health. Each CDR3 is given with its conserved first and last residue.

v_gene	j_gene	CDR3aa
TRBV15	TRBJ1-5	CATSVGTGYNQPQHF
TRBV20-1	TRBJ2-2	CSASPTGGTNTGELFF
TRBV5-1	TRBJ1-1	CASSLVGSAEAFF
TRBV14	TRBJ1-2	CASSQDHLQGGGYTF
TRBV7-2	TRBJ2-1	CASSPSRGDEQFF
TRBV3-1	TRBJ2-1	CASSQGTSFNEQFF
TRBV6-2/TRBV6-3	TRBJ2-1	CASSASGGDYNEQFF
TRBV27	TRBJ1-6	CASSLSVTGPSPLHF
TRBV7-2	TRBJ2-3	CASRLGLAGGTNTQYF
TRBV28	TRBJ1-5	CASSFILSNQPQHF
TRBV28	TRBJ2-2	CASSPHGWELFF
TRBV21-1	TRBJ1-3	CASSTLDRGYSGNTIYF
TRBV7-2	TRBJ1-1	CASSFRWMGEAFF
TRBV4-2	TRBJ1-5	CASSPTGAHQPQHF
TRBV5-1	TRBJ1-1	CASSLAAAGINTEAFF
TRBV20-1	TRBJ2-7	CSALSRGRLYEQYF
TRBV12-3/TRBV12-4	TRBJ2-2	CASSLAPISGGAPGELFF
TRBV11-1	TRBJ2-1	CASSFDRGNNEQFF
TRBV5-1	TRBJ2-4	CASSPQGGKNIQYF
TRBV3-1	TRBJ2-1	CASSQGGASPWLYNEQFF
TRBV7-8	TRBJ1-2	CASSSGQGARDYGYTF
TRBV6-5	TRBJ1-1	CASSYQGQGSTEAFF
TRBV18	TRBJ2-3	CASSLSRAGGTTDTQYF
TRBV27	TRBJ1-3	CASSLYPPAGNTIYF
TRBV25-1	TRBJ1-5	CASSDGRGGNQPQHF
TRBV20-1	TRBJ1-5	CSANQGYQPQHF
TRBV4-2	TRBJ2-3	CASSQKLGTDTQYF
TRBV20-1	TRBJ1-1	CSARDPARGNTEAFF
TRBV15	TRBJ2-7	CATSRRNPGWGGEQYF
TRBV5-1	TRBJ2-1	CASSETSGGYNEQFF
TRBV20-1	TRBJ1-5	CSATTPWSQHF
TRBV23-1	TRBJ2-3	CASSQRTSGSDTQYF
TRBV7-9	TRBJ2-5	CASSLSGAAETQYF
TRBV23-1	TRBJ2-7	CASEPFGGAYYEQYF
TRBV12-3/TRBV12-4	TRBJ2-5	CASSRRDRGRETQYF
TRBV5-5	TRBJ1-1	CASSMTGGIAEAFF
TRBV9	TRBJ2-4	CASSRAPYAKNIQYF
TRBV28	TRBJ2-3	CASSRGGGQADTQYF
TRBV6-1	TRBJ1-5	CASSPLSEDQPQHF
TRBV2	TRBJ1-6	CASMRGQVPSPLHF
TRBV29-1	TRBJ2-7	CSVEGDKGSTQQYF
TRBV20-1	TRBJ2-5	CSARSGGYGETQYF